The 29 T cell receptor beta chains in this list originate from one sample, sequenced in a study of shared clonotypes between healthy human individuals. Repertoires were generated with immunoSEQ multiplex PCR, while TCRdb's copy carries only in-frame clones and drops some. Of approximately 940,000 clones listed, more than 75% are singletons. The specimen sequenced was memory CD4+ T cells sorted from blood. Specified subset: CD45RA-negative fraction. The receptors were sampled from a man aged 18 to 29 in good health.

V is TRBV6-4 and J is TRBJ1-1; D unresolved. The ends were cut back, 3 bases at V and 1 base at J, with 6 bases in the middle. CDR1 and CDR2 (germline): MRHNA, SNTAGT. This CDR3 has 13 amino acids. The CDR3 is CASSEASNTEAFF. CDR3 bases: TGTGCCAGCAGTGAGGCTTCGAACACTGAAGCTTTCTTT.

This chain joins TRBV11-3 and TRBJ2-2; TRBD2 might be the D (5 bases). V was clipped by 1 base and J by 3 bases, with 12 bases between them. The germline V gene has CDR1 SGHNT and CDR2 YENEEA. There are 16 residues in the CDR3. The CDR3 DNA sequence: TGTGCCAGCAGCTTAGTTTCCGGGAAGGACACCGGGGAGCTGTTTTTT. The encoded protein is CASSLVSGKDTGELFF. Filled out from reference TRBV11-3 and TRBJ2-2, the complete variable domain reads EAGVVQSPRYKIIEKKQPVAFWCNPISGHNTLYWYLQNLGQGPELLIRYENEEAVDDSQLPKDRFSAERLKGVDSTLKIQPAELGDSAVYLCASSLVSGKDTGELFFGEGSRLTVL.

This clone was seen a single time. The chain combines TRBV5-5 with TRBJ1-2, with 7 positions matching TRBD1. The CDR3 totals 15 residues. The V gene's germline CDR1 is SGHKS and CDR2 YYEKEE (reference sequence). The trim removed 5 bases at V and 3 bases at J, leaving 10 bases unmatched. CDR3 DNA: TGTGCCAGCAGTTCCCAACAGGGGTCTTACTATGGCTACACCTTC. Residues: CASSSQQGSYYGYTF.

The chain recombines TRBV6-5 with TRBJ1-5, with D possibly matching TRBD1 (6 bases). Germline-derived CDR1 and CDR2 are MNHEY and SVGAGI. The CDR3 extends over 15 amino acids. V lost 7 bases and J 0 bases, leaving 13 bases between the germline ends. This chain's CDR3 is CASMDRPFSNQPQHF. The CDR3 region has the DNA TGTGCCAGCATGGACAGACCATTTAGCAATCAGCCCCAGCATTTT.

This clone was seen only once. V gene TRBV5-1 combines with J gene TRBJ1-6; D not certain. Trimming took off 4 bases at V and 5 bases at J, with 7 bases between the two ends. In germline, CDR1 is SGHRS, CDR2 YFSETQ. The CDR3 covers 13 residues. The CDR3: CASSDLDNSPLHF. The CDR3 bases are TGCGCCAGCAGCGATCTAGATAATTCACCCCTCCACTTT.

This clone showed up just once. The CDR3 nucleotides are TGTGCCAGCAGCTTCAGGTGGGGGACAACCCTCGGTGCCTACAATGAGCAGTTCTTC. Amino acid sequence: CASSFRWGTTLGAYNEQFF. The chain combines TRBV7-9 with TRBJ2-1, with D perhaps matching TRBD1 (6 bases). Trimming shortened V by 3 bases and J by 2 bases, and 23 bases separated the two germline ends. The CDR3 loop spans 19 amino acids. Per the germline V gene, CDR1 is SEHNR and CDR2 is FQNEAQ (reference sequence).

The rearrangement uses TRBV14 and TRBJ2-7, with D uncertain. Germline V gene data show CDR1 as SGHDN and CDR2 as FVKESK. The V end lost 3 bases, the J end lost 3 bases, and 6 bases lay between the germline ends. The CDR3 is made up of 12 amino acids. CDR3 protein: CASSHHYYEQYF. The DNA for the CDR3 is TGTGCCAGCAGCCATCATTACTACGAGCAGTACTTC. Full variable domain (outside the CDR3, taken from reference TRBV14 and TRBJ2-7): EAGVTQFPSHSVIEKGQTVTLRCDPISGHDNLYWYRRVMGKEIKFLLHFVKESKQDESGMPNNRFLAERTGGTYSTLKVQPAELEDSGVYFCASSHHYYEQYFGPGTRLTVT.

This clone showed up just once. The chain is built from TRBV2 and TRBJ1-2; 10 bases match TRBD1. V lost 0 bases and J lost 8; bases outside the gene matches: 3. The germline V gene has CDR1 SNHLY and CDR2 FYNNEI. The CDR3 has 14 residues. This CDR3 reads CASSEARTGGGYTF. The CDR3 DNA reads TGTGCCAGCAGTGAAGCGCGGACAGGGGGAGGCTACACCTTC.

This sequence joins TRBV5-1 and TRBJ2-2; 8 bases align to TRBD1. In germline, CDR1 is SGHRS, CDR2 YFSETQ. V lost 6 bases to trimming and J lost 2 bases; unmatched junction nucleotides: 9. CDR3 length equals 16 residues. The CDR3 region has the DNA TGCGCCAGCACCAAGGTCCAGGGGGCCAACACCGGGGAGCTGTTTTTT. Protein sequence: CASTKVQGANTGELFF.

For the CDR3, the DNA is TGTGCCAGCAGCGCGGGGCGGTCTCAAGAGACCCAGTACTTC. Encoded protein: CASSAGRSQETQYF. The chain combines TRBV6-1 with TRBJ2-5; D is perhaps TRBD2 (6 bases). The CDR3 runs to 14 residues. With 6 bases removed from V and 2 bases from J, the gap between germline ends came to 13 bases. CDR1 and CDR2 from the germline V gene are MNHNS and SASEGT.

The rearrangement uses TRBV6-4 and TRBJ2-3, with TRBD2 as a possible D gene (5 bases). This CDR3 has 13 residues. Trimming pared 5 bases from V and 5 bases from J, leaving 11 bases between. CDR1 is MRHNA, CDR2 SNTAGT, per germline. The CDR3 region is CASSRGRGDTQYF. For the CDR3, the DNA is TGTGCCAGCAGTCGTGGACGGGGAGATACGCAGTATTTT.

The CDR3 region is CASSQETGGVGEKLFF. CDR3 nucleotide sequence: TGCGCCAGCAGCCAAGAAACAGGGGGTGTTGGAGAAAAACTGTTTTTT. The rearrangement joins TRBV4-3 to TRBJ1-4; the match to TRBD1 covers 8 bases. The CDR3 extends over 16 amino acids. The germline gives CDR1 LGHNA, CDR2 YSLEER. The J segment lost 8 bases and the V segment lost 0 bases, leaving 8 bases of the junction unmatched.

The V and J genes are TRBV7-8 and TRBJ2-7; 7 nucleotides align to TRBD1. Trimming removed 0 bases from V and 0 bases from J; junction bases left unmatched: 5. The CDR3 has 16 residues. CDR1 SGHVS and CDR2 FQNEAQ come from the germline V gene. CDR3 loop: CASSLASAGGSYEQYF. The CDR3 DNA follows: TGTGCCAGCAGCTTAGCGTCGGCAGGGGGCTCCTACGAGCAGTACTTC.

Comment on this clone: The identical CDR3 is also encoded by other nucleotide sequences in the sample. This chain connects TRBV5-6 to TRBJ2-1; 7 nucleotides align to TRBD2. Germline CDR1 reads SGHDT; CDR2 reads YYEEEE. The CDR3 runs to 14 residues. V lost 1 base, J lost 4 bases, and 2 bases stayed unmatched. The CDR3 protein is CASSLPGGYNEQFF. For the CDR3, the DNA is TGTGCCAGCAGCTTGCCGGGAGGTTACAATGAGCAGTTCTTC.

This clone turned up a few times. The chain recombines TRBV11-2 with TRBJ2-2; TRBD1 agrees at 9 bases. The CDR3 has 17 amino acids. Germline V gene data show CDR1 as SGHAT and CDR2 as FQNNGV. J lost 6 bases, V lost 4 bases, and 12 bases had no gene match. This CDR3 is CASSSPDWDRVAGELFF. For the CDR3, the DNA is TGTGCCAGCAGCTCTCCCGATTGGGACAGGGTGGCCGGGGAGCTGTTTTTT.

As DNA, the CDR3 is TGTGCCAGTAGTATCGAAGGGTACTTTAATCAGCCCCAGCATTTT. This translates into CASSIEGYFNQPQHF. This chain links TRBV19 with TRBJ1-5, with no clear D. This CDR3 contains 15 residues. Trimming pared 3 bases from V and 4 bases from J, leaving 13 bases between. Germline V CDR1 and CDR2: LNHDA, SQIVND (reference sequence).

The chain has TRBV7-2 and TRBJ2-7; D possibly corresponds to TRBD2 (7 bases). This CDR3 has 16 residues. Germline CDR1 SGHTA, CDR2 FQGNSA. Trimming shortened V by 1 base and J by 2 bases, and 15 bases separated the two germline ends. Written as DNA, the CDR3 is TGTGCCAGCAGCTTAGGGGGAGGCGGGGGCCCCTACGAGCAGTACTTC. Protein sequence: CASSLGGGGGPYEQYF.

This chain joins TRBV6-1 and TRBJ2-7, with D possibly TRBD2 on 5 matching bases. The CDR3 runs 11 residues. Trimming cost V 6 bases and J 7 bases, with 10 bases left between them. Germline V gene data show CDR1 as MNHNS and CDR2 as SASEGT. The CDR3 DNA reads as TGTGCCAGCAGGGACTTGGGAGAGCAGTACTTC. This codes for CASRDLGEQYF.

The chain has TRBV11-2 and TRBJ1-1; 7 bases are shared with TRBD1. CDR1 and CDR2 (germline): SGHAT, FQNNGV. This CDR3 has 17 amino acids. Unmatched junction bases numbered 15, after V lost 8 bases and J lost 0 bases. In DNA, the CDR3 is TGTGCCAGCCATAGGACAGGACGGAAAGAGATGAACACTGAAGCTTTCTTT. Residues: CASHRTGRKEMNTEAFF.

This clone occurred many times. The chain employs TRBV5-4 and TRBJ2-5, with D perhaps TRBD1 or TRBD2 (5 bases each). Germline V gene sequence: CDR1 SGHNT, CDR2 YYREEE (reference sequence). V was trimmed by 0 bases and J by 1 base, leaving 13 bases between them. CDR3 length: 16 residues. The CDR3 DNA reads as TGTGCCAGCAGCTTGGTCGGGGCATCCCCCCAAGAGACCCAGTACTTC. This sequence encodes CASSLVGASPQETQYF.

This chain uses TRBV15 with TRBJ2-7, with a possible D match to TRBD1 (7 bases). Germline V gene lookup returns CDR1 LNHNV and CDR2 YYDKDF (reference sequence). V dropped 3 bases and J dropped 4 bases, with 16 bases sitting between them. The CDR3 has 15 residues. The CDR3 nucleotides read TGTGCCACCAGCAGCCCGCAGGGGGGACGGTACGAGCAGTACTTC. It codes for CATSSPQGGRYEQYF.

CDR3 in DNA: TGTGCCAGCAGTGATCCCGTGAAGGGCGCCTACACCTTC. Its translation is CASSDPVKGAYTF. The chain employs TRBV6-1 and TRBJ1-2; D ambiguous. Trimming took off 3 bases at V and 10 bases at J, with 15 bases between the two ends. This CDR3 is 13 amino acids long. Germline CDR1 MNHNS, CDR2 SASEGT.

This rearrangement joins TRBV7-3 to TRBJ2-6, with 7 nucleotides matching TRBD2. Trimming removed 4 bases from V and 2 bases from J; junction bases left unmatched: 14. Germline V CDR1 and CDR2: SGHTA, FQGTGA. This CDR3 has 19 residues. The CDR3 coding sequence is TGTGCCAGCAGCTCCACTGCCGTGGCAGGGAGGGCTGGGGCCAACGTCCTGACTTTC. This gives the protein CASSSTAVAGRAGANVLTF.

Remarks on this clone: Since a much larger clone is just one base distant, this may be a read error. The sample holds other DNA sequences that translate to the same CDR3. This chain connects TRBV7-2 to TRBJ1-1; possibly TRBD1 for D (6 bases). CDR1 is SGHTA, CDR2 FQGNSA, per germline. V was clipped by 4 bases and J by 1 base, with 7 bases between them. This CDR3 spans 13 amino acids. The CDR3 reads CASSSDRNTEAFF. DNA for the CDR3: TGTGCCAGCAGCTCGGACAGGAACACTGAAGCTTTCTTT. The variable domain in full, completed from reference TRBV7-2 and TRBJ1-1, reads GAGVSQSPSNKVTEKGKDVELRCDPISGHTALYWYRQSLGQGLEFLIYFQGNSAPDKSGLPSDRFSAERTGGSVSTLTIQRTQQEDSAVYLCASSSDRNTEAFFGQGTRLTVV.

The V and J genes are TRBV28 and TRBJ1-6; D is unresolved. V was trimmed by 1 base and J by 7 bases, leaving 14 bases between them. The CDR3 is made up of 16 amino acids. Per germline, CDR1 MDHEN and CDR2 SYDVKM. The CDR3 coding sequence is TGTGCCAGCAGTTTATTAGGGTCCTCGGGAAATTCACCCCTCCACTTT. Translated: CASSLLGSSGNSPLHF.

CDR3 in DNA: TGCGCCAGCAGCTTGGCCTTGGGACAGGGACAAGAGACCCAGTACTTC. It yields the protein CASSLALGQGQETQYF. The chain employs TRBV5-1 and TRBJ2-5, with 9 bases identical to TRBD1. Trimming cost V 0 bases and J 2 bases; bases outside gene matches: 5. The germline CDR1 and CDR2 sequences are SGHRS and YFSETQ. This CDR3 has 16 residues.

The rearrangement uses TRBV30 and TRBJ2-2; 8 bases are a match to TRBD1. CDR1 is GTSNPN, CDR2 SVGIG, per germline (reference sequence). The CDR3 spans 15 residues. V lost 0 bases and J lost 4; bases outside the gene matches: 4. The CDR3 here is CAWSVRQGTTGELFF. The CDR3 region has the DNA TGTGCCTGGAGTGTAAGACAGGGGACCACCGGGGAGCTGTTTTTT.

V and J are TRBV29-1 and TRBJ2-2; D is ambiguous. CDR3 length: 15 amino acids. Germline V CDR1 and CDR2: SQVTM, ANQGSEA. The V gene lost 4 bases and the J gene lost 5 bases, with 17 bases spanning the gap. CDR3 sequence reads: CSVAQVGKGTGELFF. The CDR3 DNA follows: TGCAGCGTTGCGCAAGTGGGTAAAGGGACCGGGGAGCTGTTTTTT.

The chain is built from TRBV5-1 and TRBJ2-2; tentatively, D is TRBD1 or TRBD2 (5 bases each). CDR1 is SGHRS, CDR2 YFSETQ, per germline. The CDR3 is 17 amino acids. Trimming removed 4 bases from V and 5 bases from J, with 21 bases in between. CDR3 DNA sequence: TGCGCCAGCAGCCCCCCCCAATCGGGGCCCCCGACCGGGGAGCTGTTTTTT. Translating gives CASSPPQSGPPTGELFF.